This T cell receptor beta chain was sequenced during a study of T cell changes during pregnancy in multiple sclerosis. This table comes from immunoSEQ multiplex PCR, and its TCRdb copy is limited to in-frame clones, with some not included. The repertoire has tens of thousands of clones, around 92% of them found once; the top ten carry approximately 0.68%. The CDR3 is 11 amino acids. Trimming left V 7 bases short and J 4 bases short, with 11 bases between. Germline V gene sequence: CDR1 DFQATT, CDR2 SNEGSKA (reference sequence). The sequenced sample was CD4+ T cells from peripheral blood mononuclear cells, obtained in the third trimester of pregnancy. The source is a female donor with multiple sclerosis, enrolled in a pregnancy study. V usage is TRBV20-1 and J usage is TRBJ2-7; D gene unclear. The CDR3 DNA reads as TGCAGTGTTAAAGACGGTTACGAGCAGTACTTC. Amino acid sequence: CSVKDGYEQYF.